This is a list of T cell receptor beta chains from one sample in a study of blood T cells in healthy people across ages. A single record per CDR3 protein comes from TCRdb applying MiXCR to the 5' RACE reads. The sample lists some 550,000 distinct CDR3 sequences; roughly 48% were seen once. The material sequenced was blood. The receptors come from a man older than 75 in good health. Both conserved end residues are part of each CDR3. D genes are given only for firm matches. Size is omitted from some rows. Given values are once, few, many or a class for expanded clones.

TRBV20-1,TRBD1,few,TRBJ2-3,TGCAGTGCTGCAGGACAGGGGCGGATAGATACGCAGTATTTT,CSAAGQGRIDTQYF
TRBV7-2,TRBD2,few,TRBJ2-5,TGTGCCAGCAGCGTAGCGGGGGGGCGGGGAGAGACCCAGTACTTC,CASSVAGGRGETQYF
TRBV28,TRBD2,.,TRBJ2-3,TGTGCCAGCGGGCTAGCGGGAGGGATCCAGAGCACAGATACGCAGTATTTT,CASGLAGGIQSTDTQYF
TRBV7-2,TRBD2,.,TRBJ2-1,TGTGCCAGCAGCTCCCCGGGGGTAGCGGGGGGGCCTCAGGATGAGCAGTTCTTC,CASSSPGVAGGPQDEQFF
TRBV29-1,.,.,TRBJ1-1,TGCAGCGTTGTTCCCGCCCATAAGTTGAACACTGAAGCTTTCTTT,CSVVPAHKLNTEAFF
TRBV3-1,.,few,TRBJ2-7,TGTGCCAGCAGCCAAAGAAAAGGGGGATCCTACGAGCAGTACTTC,CASSQRKGGSYEQYF
TRBV4-3,.,.,TRBJ2-1,TGCGCCAGCAGCCACCCGGCGGGTGAGCAGTTCTTC,CASSHPAGEQFF
TRBV20-1,.,.,TRBJ1-2,TGCAGTGCTAGAGTCGTAGACTATGGCTACACCTTC,CSARVVDYGYTF
TRBV5-6,.,.,TRBJ2-1,TGTGCCAGCAGCGCGCAGGGCGAGTTTTACAATGAGCAGTTCTTC,CASSAQGEFYNEQFF
TRBV12-3/TRBV12-4,.,.,TRBJ2-3,TGTGCCAGCAGCCCGAGTCAGCGGGCGGGCACAGATACGCAGTATTTT,CASSPSQRAGTDTQYF
TRBV5-1,.,.,TRBJ1-2,TGCGCCAGCAGTCCCGACCCGACAGTTTTCTATGGCTACACCTTC,CASSPDPTVFYGYTF
TRBV20-1,.,many,TRBJ2-3,TGCTCCGGGGCCCACACAGATACGCAGTATTTT,CSGAHTDTQYF
TRBV25-1,.,.,TRBJ2-7,TGTGCCAGCAGTGAATGGGGGACGCCTTTCTACGAGCAGTACTTC,CASSEWGTPFYEQYF
TRBV28,.,.,TRBJ1-2,TGTGCCAGCACCCAAGGGACGGAGGGCTACACCTTC,CASTQGTEGYTF
TRBV18,.,.,TRBJ1-5,TGTGCCAGCTCATCCGGGGGTGGCGGCAATCAGCCCCAGCATTTT,CASSSGGGGNQPQHF
TRBV20-1,.,.,TRBJ2-1,TGCAGTGCTAGATTAGGGGGGGGCAATTCTGAGCAGTTCTTC,CSARLGGGNSEQFF
TRBV3-1,.,.,TRBJ2-3,TGTGCCAGCAGCCAGGCAAGTACTACGGATACGCAGTATTTT,CASSQASTTDTQYF
TRBV10-3,TRBD1,.,TRBJ1-2,TGTGCCATCACCGAGACAGGGGCCGGCGGCTACACCTTC,CAITETGAGGYTF
TRBV7-2,.,.,TRBJ1-5,TGTGCCAGCAGCTCCGGCCCGGGGATTCAGCCCCAGCATTTT,CASSSGPGIQPQHF
TRBV6-1,.,few,TRBJ2-7,TGTGCCAGCAGTCCACGACCTTACAGGGAAGCCACTGGACTGGCGGCCTACGAGCAGTACTTC,CASSPRPYREATGLAAYEQYF
TRBV4-3,TRBD1,.,TRBJ2-4,TGCGCCAGCAGCCAACGTACCGGGACAGGGCCGTCCGTGCAGTACTTC,CASSQRTGTGPSVQYF
TRBV4-3,.,few,TRBJ1-6,TGCGCCAGCAGCCAAGAGTTGCAGGGCATTAATTCACCCCTCCACTTT,CASSQELQGINSPLHF
TRBV4-1,TRBD2,.,TRBJ2-5,TGCGCCAGCAGCCAAGTGTCGGGGGGCCAAGAGACCCAGTACTTC,CASSQVSGGQETQYF
TRBV6-5,TRBD2,.,TRBJ2-5,TGTGCCAGCAGTCCCCTGACTAGCGGACAAGAGACCCAGTACTTC,CASSPLTSGQETQYF
TRBV9,.,.,TRBJ2-7,TGTGCCAGCAGCGTATATGGGAACTACGAGCAGTACTTC,CASSVYGNYEQYF
TRBV7-9,.,.,TRBJ2-2,TGTGCCAGCAGCCCGCGATCTCTCGGGGAGCTGTTTTTT,CASSPRSLGELFF
TRBV15,.,once,TRBJ2-1,TGTGCCACCAGCAGTGGAGGGGCGGGCTCCTACAATGAGCAGTTCTTC,CATSSGGAGSYNEQFF
TRBV20-1,.,few,TRBJ2-7,TGCAGTGCCTGGGAAGGGGTGGCTGGCTACGAGCAGTACTTC,CSAWEGVAGYEQYF
TRBV20-1,.,.,TRBJ2-1,TGCAGTGCTAGACCTCAGGGTAGCTCCTACAATGAGCAGTTCTTC,CSARPQGSSYNEQFF
TRBV11-1,.,.,TRBJ2-5,TGTGCCAGCAGCTTAAGGTCCCGTCCGGAGACCCAGTACTTC,CASSLRSRPETQYF
TRBV29-1,TRBD1,few,TRBJ2-7,TGCAGCGTTGACGCGACAGGGGGCGGGTACGAGCAGTACTTC,CSVDATGGGYEQYF
TRBV7-2,.,.,TRBJ2-7,TGTGCCAGCAGCTTAGTAGTCGGGTCTGCATACGAGCAGTACTTC,CASSLVVGSAYEQYF
TRBV7-2,.,.,TRBJ1-2,TGTGCCAGCAGCTTATCCGGGCGGGGTTCACAGGGCGGCTACACCTTC,CASSLSGRGSQGGYTF
TRBV25-1,TRBD1,.,TRBJ1-4,TGTGCCAGCAGCTTACGACAGGGGACAAAGTGGAGTGAAAAACTGTTTTTT,CASSLRQGTKWSEKLFF